Only a few counts were recorded for the clone carrying this TCR beta chain. Its antigen remains unknown. Primed by a sample-barcoded 5' primer and a J-beta primer mix, a second PCR proceeded for 7 to 11 cycles. TCRdb used MiXCR to reprocess the 5' RACE reads, holding one entry per CDR3 protein. The sample has 450,000 to 700,000 distinct CDR3 sequences; 27% are singletons. The source of the sample is a study of blood T cells in healthy people across ages. Study-wide results and limits: Relative to aged donors, long-lived donors carried more naive CD4+ cells and displayed higher diversity.

Trimming took 5 bases from V and 3 from J; bases not matched to a gene: 6. Germline assignment: CDR1 SEHNR and CDR2 FQNEAQ (reference sequence). The CDR3 covers 14 residues. This sequence joins TRBV7-9 and TRBJ1-2; 7 nucleotides align to TRBD1. The sequence derives from a woman in her seventies in good health. Sequenced sample: blood. CDR3 sequence: CASSISDRDYGYTF. CDR3 in DNA: TGTGCCAGCAGCATCTCCGACAGGGACTATGGCTACACCTTC.